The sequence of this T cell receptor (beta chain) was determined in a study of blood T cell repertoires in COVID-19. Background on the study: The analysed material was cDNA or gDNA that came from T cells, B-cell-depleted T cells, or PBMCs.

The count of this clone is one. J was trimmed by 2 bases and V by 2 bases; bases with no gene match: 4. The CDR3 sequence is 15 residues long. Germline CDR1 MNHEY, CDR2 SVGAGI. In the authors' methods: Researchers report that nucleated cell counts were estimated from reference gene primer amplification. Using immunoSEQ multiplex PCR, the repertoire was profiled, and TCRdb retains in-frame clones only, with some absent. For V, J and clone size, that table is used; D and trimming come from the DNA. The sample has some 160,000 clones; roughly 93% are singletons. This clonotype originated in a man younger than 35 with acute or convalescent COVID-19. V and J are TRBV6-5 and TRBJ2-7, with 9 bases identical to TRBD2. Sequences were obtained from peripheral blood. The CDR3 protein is CASSYETSGTYEQYF. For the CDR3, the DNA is TGTGCCAGCAGTTACGAGACTAGCGGTACCTACGAGCAGTACTTC.